This T cell receptor (beta chain) was identified during a study of human T cells and chemical hapten exposure. As the library was built, unique molecular identifiers were attached to individual cDNA molecules. TCRdb recomputed calls from the RACE reads with MiXCR, one row per CDR3 protein. The sample carries tens of thousands of distinct CDR3 sequences, more than 9% recorded once. The time point was: patch test 2, 6 weeks after DPC sensitization. The treatment was: therapeutic diphenylcyclopropenone sensitization with weekly scalp DPC. Unfractionated whole blood yielded total RNA. Remarks on this clonotype: Its antigen is as yet unknown.

Study observations and caveats: Versus controls, significantly more large CDR3 similarity clusters arose from expanded TCRs.

Sequencing was performed on whole blood, taken in connection with sensitization to the hapten diphenylcyclopropenone (DPC). The clonotype was recovered from a woman aged 45-65 years with alopecia areata. Some clones in this sample may be carry-over from other donors' samples.

The CDR3 region has the DNA TGTGCCAGCAGCCAATTAGCAGATACGCAGTATTTT. Translating gives CASSQLADTQYF. V gene TRBV3-1 combines with J gene TRBJ2-3, with D unresolved. This CDR3 contains 12 residues. Germline CDR1 is LGHDT and CDR2 is YNNKEL (reference sequence). The germline V and J ends were trimmed by 2 bases and 4 bases, with 4 bases remaining between them.